Sequencing of this TCR beta chain was carried out in a study of cytomegalovirus exposure and HLA in healthy donors. PCR amplification relied on 60 Vbeta primers (plus 13 Jbeta primers). The protocol was immunoSEQ multiplex PCR, while the TCRdb copy is restricted to in-frame clones and leaves out a portion. The repertoire has approximately 69,000 clones, 65% to 70% of them found once; the top ten carry 20% to 25%. Trimming cost V 8 bases and J 3 bases, with 22 bases left between them. Germline CDR1 is MGHRA and CDR2 is YSYEKL. CDR3 size: 17 residues. V and J are TRBV4-1 and TRBJ2-2; D is possibly TRBD2 (6 bases). This clonotype originated in a man aged 35-49 years in good health and CMV-seropositive. Sequencing was carried out using PBMCs. Written as DNA, the CDR3 is TGCGCCAGCGCGCGGGGTTCGGGACGGGTTTACACCGGGGAGCTGTTTTTT. This gives the protein CASARGSGRVYTGELFF.